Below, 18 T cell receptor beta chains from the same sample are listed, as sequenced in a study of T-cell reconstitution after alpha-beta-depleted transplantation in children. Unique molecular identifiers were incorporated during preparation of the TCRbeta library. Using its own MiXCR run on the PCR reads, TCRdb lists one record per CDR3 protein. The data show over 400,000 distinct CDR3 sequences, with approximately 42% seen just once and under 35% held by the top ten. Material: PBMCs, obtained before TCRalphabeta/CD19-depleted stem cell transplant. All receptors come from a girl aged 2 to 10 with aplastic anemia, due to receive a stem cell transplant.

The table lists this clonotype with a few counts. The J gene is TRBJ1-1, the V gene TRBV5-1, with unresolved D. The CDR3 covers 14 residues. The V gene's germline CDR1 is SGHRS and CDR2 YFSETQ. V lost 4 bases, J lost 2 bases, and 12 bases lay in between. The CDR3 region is CASSESQRNTEAFF. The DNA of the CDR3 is TGCGCCAGCAGCGAGAGCCAGCGAAACACTGAAGCTTTCTTT.

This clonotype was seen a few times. CDR3 region: CASSVGTANTEAFF. The CDR3 DNA reads as TGTGCCAGCAGCGTAGGGACAGCCAACACTGAAGCTTTCTTT. The chain has TRBV27 and TRBJ1-1, with 7 bases that match TRBD1. The CDR3 length is 14 residues. Per germline, CDR1 MNHEY and CDR2 SMNVEV (reference sequence). The J segment lost 2 bases and the V segment lost 6 bases, leaving 6 bases of the junction unmatched.

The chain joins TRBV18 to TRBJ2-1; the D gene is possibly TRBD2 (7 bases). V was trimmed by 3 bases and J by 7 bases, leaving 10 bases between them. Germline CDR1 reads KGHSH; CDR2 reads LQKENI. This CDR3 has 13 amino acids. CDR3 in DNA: TGTGCCAGCTCACCGGGGGGGCAGAATGAGCAGTTCTTC. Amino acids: CASSPGGQNEQFF.

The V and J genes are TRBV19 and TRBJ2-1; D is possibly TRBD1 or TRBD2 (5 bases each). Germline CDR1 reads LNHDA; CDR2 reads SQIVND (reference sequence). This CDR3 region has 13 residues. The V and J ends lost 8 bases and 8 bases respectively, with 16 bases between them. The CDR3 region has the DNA TGTGCCAGTGAAGACAGAGGCGGGTATGAGCAGTTCTTC. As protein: CASEDRGGYEQFF.

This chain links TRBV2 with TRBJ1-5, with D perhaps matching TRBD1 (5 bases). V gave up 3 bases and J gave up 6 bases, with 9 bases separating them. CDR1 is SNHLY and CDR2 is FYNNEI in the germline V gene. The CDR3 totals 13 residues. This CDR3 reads CASSDGGGQPQHF. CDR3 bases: TGTGCCAGCAGTGACGGGGGTGGTCAGCCCCAGCATTTT.

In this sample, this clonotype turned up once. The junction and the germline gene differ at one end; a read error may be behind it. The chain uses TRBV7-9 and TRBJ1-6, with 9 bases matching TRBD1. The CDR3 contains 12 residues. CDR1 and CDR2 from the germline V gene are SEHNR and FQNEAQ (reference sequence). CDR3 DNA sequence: TGTGCCAGCAGCTTAACGGACAGGGGACAAGACTTT. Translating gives CASSLTDRGQDF.

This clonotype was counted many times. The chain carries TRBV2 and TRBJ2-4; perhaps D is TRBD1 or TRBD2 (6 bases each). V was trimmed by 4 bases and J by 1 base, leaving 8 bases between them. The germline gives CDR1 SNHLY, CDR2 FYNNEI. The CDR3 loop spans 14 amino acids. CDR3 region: CASSAGGAKNIQYF. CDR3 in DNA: TGTGCCAGCAGTGCCGGGGGCGCCAAAAACATTCAGTACTTC.

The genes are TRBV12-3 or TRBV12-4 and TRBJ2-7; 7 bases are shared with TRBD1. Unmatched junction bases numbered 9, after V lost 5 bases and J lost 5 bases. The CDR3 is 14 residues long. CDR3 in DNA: TGTGCCAGCAGTATCCGGGACAGTTACAACGAGCAGTACTTC. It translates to CASSIRDSYNEQYF.

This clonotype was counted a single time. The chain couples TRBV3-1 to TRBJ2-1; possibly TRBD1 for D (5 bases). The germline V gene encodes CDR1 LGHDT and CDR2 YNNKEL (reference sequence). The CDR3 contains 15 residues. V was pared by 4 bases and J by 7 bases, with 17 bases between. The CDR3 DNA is TGTGCCAGCAGCCCCCAGGGCGCCCCTTCAAATGAGCAGTTCTTC. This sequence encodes CASSPQGAPSNEQFF.

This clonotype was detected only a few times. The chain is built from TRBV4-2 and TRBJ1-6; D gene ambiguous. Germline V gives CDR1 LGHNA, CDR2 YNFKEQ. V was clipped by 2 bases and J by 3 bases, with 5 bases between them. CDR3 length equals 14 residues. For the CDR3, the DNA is TGTGCCAGCAGCCAAACTAACTATAATTCACCCCTCCACTTT. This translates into CASSQTNYNSPLHF.

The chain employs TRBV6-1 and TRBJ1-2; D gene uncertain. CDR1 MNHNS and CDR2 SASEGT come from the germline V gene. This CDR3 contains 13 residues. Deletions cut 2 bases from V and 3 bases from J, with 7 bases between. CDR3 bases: TGTGCCAGCAGTGAATCTGGGGACTATGGCTACACCTTC. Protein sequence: CASSESGDYGYTF.

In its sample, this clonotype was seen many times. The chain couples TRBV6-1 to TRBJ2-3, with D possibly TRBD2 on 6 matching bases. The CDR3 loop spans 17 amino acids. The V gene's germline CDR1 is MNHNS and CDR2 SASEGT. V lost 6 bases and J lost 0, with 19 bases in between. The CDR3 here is CASSSNRGLLSTDTQYF. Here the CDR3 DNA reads TGTGCCAGCAGCTCAAACCGGGGACTGTTAAGCACAGATACGCAGTATTTT.

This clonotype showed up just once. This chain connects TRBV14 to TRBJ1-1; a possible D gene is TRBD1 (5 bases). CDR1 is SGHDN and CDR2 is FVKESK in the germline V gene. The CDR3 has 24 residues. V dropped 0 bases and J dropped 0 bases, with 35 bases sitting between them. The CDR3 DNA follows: TGTGCCAGCAGCCAAGAGTCTTTTCTGGGATTTGAGGGGCCTGCATCCCTAATGAACACTGAAGCTTTCTTT. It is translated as CASSQESFLGFEGPASLMNTEAFF.

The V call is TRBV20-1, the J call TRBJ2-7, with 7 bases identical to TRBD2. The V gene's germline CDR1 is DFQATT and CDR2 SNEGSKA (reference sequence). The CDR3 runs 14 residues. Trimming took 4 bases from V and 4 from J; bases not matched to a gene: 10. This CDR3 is CSATLGGRSYEQYF. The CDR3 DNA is TGCAGTGCTACCCTAGGCGGGAGATCGTACGAGCAGTACTTC.

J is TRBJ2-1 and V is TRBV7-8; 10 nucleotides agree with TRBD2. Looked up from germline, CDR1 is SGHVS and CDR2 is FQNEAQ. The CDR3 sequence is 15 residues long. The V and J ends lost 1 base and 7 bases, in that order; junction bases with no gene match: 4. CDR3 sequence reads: CASSLDELAGNEQFF. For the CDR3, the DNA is TGTGCCAGCAGCTTAGACGAACTAGCGGGGAATGAGCAGTTCTTC.

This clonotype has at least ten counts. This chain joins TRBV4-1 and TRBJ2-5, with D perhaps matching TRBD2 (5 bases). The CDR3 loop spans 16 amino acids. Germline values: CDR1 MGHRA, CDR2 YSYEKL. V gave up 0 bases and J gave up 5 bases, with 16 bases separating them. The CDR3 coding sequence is TGCGCCAGCAGCCAAGATGAGGGAAACAGATGGGAGACCCAGTACTTC. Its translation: CASSQDEGNRWETQYF.

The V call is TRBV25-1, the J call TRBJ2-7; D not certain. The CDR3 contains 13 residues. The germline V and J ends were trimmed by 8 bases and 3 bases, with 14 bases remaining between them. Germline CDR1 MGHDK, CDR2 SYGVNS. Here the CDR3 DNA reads TGTGCCAGCCAGGCCTCCGAGGTCTACGAGCAGTACTTC. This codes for CASQASEVYEQYF.

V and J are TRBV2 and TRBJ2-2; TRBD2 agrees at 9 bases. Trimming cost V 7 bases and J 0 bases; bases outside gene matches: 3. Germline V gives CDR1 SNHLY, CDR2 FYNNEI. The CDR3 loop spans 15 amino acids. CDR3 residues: CASTSSGTNTGELFF. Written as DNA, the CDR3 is TGTGCCAGCACCTCTAGCGGGACGAACACCGGGGAGCTGTTTTTT. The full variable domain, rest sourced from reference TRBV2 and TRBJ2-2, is EPEVTQTPSHQVTQMGQEVILRCVPISNHLYFYWYRQILGQKVEFLVSFYNNEISEKSEIFDDQFSVERPDGSNFTLKIRSTKLEDSAMYFCASTSSGTNTGELFFGEGSRLTVL.